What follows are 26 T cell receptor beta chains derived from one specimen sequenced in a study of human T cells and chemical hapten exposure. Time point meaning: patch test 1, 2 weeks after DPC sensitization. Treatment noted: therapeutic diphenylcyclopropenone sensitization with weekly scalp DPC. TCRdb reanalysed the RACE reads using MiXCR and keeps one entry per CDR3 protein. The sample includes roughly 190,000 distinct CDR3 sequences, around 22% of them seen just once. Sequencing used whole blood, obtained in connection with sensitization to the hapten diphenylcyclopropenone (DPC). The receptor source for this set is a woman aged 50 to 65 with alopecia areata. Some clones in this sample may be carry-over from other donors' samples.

The CDR3 bases are TGCAGTGCTAGAGTTCAGCGGGAGGCCCCGTATGAGCAGTTCTTC. Translation gives CSARVQREAPYEQFF. The chain employs TRBV20-1 and TRBJ2-1; 9 bases map to TRBD2. Germline-derived CDR1 and CDR2 are DFQATT and SNEGSKA (reference sequence). The CDR3 spans 15 residues. Losses at the gene ends were 1 base for V and 8 bases for J; bases not matched to a gene: 9.

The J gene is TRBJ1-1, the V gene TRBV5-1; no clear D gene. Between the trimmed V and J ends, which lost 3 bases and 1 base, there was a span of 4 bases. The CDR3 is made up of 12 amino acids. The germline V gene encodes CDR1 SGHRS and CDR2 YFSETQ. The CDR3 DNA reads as TGCGCCAGCAGCTCTTCGAACACTGAAGCTTTCTTT. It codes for CASSSSNTEAFF.

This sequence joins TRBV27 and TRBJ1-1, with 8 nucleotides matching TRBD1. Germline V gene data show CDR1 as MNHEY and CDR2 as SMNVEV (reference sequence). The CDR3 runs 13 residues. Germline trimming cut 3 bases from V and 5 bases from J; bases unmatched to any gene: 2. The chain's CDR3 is CASSFHRGTEAFF. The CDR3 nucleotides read TGTGCCAGCAGTTTCCACAGGGGGACTGAAGCTTTCTTT.

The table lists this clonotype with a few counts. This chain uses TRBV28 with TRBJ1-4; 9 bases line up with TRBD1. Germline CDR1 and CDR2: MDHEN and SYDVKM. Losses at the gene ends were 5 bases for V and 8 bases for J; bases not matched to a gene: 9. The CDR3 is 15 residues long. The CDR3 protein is CASSPPGTGREKLFF. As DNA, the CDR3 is TGTGCCAGCAGTCCTCCCGGGACAGGGAGGGAAAAACTGTTTTTT.

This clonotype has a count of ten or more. In nucleotides, the CDR3 is TGTGCCATCAGTGAGCCAGCCGGGACTCCCGGAGGGTGGGAGCAGTACTTC. Translating gives CAISEPAGTPGGWEQYF. The rearrangement links TRBV10-3 to TRBJ2-7; a weak D match, TRBD2 (6 bases). The V end was cut by 2 bases, the J end by 7 bases, with 24 bases between. CDR3 size: 17 residues. The V gene's germline CDR1 is ENHRY and CDR2 SYGVKD.

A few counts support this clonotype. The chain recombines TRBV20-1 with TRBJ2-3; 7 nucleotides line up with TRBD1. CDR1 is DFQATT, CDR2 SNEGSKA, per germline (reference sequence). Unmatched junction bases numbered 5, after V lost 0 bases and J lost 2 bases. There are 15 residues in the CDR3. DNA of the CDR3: TGCAGTGCTAGAGATACAGGGGTGAACACAGATACGCAGTATTTT. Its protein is CSARDTGVNTDTQYF.

The CDR3 is CASTTRDFVYNEQFF. As DNA, the CDR3 is TGTGCCAGCACCACCCGGGACTTCGTATACAATGAGCAGTTCTTC. This chain links TRBV7-8 with TRBJ2-1; possibly TRBD2 for D (6 bases). From germline, CDR1 is SGHVS and CDR2 FQNEAQ. Deletions cut 7 bases from V and 4 bases from J, with 17 bases between. CDR3 length: 15 amino acids.

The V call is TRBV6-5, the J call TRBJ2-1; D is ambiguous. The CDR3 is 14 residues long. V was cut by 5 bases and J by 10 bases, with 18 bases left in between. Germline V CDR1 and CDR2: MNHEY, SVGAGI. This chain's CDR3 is CASSPEVVGREQFF. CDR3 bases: TGTGCCAGCAGTCCAGAGGTAGTAGGAAGAGAGCAGTTCTTC.

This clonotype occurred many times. CDR3 in DNA: TGCGCCAGCAGCTTGACAGGGGGGGGTCCGTTGGTTGAAGCTTTCTTT. This encodes CASSLTGGGPLVEAFF. The V and J genes are TRBV5-1 and TRBJ1-1; 8 bases align to TRBD1. The germline gives CDR1 SGHRS, CDR2 YFSETQ. Trimming cost V 1 base and J 7 bases; bases outside gene matches: 12. The CDR3 length is 16 residues.

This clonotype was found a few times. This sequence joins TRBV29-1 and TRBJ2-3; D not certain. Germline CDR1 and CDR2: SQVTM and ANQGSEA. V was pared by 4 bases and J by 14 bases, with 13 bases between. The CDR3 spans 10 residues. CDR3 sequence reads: CSVAEQTPYF. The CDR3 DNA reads TGCAGCGTTGCCGAGCAGACTCCGTATTTT.

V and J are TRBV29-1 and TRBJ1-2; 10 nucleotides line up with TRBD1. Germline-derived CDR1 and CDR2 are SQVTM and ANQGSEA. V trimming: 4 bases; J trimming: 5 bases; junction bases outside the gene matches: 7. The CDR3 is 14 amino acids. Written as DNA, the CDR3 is TGCAGCGTTGCGCGACAGGGGGCGGGATATGGCTACACCTTC. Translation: CSVARQGAGYGYTF.

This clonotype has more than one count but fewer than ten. CDR3 nucleotide sequence: TGTGCCAGCGGCCTACAGGGATCCACTGAAGCTTTCTTT. Translating gives CASGLQGSTEAFF. The J gene is TRBJ1-1, the V gene TRBV6-5; D is perhaps TRBD1 (6 bases). The CDR3 loop spans 13 amino acids. Between the trimmed V and J ends, which lost 8 bases and 4 bases, there was a span of 14 bases. Germline CDR1 and CDR2: MNHEY and SVGAGI.

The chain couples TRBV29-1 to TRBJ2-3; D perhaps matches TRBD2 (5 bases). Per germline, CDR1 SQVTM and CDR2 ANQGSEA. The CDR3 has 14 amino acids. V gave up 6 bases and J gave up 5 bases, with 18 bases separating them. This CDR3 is CSVALSVAGDTQYF. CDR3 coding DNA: TGCAGCGTGGCTTTGAGTGTGGCGGGAGATACGCAGTATTTT.

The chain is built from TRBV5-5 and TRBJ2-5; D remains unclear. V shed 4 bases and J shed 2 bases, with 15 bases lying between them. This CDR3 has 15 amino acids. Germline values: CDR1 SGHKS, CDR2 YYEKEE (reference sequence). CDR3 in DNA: TGTGCCAGCAGCCCCACGACGTATTCTCAAGAGACCCAGTACTTC. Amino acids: CASSPTTYSQETQYF. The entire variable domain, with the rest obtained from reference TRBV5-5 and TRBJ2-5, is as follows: DAGVTQSPTHLIKTRGQQVTLRCSPISGHKSVSWYQQVLGQGPQFIFQYYEKEERGRGNFPDRFSARQFPNYSSELNVNALLLGDSALYLCASSPTTYSQETQYFGPGTRLLVL.

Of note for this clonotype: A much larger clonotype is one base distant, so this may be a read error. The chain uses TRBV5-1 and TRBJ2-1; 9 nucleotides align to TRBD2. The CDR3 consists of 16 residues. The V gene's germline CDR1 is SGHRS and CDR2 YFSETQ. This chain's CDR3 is CASSFGTSRGYNEQIF. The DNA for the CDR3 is TGCGCCAGCAGCTTCGGGACTAGCCGTGGGTACAATGAGCAGATCTTC. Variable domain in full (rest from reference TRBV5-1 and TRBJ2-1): KAGVTQTPRYLIKTRGQQVTLSCSPISGHRSVSWYQQTPGQGLQFLFEYFSETQRNKGNFPGRFSGRQFSNSRSEMNVSTLELGDSALYLCASSFGTSRGYNEQIFGPGTRLTVL.

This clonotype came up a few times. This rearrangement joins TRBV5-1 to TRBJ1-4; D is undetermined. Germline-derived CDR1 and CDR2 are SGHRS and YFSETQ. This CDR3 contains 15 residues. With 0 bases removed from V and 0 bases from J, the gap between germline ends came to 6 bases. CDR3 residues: CASSLDWATNEKLFF. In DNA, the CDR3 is TGCGCCAGCAGCTTGGATTGGGCAACTAATGAAAAACTGTTTTTT.

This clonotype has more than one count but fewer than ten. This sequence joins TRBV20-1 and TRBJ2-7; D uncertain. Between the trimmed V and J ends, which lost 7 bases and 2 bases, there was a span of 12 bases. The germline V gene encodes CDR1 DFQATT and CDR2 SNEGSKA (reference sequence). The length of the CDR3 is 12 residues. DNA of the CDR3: TGCAGTGTTCAGGACCAGACCTACGAGCAGTACTTC. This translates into CSVQDQTYEQYF.

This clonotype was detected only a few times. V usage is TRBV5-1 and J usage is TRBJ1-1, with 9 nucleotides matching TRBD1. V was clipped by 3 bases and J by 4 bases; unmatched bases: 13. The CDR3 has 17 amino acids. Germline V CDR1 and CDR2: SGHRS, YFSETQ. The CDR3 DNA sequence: TGCGCCAGCAGCTCGAGGAGGACAGGGGAGTTTGGCACTGAAGCTTTCTTT. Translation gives CASSSRRTGEFGTEAFF.

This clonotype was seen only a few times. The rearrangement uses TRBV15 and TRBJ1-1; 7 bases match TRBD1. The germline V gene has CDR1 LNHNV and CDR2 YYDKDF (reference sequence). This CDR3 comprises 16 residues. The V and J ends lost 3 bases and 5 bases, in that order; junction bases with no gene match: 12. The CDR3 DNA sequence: TGTGCCACCAGCAGGGGGGGAGGGGGCAAGGGGACTGAAGCTTTCTTT. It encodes CATSRGGGGKGTEAFF.

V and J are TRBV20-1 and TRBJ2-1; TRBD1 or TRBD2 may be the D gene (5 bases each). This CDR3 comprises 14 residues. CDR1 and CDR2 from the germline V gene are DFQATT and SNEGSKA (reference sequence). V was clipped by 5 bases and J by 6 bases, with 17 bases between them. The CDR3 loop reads CSARGDGRVNEQFF. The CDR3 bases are TGCAGTGCTCGAGGGGACGGGCGGGTCAATGAGCAGTTCTTC.

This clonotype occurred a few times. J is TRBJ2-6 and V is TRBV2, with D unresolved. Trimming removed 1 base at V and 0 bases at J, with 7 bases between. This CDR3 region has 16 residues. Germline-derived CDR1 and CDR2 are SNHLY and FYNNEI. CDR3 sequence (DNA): TGTGCCAGCAGTGAAGTTGGGGACTCTGGGGCCAACGTCCTGACTTTC. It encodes CASSEVGDSGANVLTF.

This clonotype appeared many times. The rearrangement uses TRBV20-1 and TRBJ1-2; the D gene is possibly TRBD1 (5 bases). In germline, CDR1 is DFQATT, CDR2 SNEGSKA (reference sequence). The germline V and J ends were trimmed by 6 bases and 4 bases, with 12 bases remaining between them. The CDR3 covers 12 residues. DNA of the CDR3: TGCAGTGCCCCAGGGAACCCCTATGGCTACACCTTC. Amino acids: CSAPGNPYGYTF.

Here the CDR3 reads CSAGQGASDTQYF. The CDR3 bases are TGCAGCGCGGGACAGGGGGCCTCAGATACGCAGTATTTT. The rearrangement joins TRBV29-1 to TRBJ2-3, with TRBD1 matching 12 bases. The CDR3 contains 13 residues. Germline V CDR1 and CDR2: SQVTM, ANQGSEA. After removal of 7 bases from V and 4 bases from J, the junction contained 3 bases not matched to a gene.

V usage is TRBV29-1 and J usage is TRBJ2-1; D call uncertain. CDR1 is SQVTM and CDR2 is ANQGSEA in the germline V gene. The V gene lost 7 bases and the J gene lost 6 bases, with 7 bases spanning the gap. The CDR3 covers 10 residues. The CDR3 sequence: CSATLNEQFF. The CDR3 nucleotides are TGCAGCGCGACACTCAATGAGCAGTTCTTC.

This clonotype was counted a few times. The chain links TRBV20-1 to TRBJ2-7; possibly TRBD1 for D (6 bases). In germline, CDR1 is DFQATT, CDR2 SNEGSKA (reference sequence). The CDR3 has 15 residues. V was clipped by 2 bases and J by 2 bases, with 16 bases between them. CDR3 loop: CSARTPGTSTYEQYF. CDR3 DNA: TGCAGTGCTAGAACCCCCGGGACATCGACCTACGAGCAGTACTTC.

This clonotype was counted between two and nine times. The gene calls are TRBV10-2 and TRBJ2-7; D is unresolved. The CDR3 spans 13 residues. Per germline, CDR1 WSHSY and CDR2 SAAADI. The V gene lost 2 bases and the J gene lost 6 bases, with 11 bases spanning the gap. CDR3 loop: CASSEVESREQYF. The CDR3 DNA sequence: TGCGCCAGCAGTGAGGTTGAGTCTCGCGAGCAGTACTTC.